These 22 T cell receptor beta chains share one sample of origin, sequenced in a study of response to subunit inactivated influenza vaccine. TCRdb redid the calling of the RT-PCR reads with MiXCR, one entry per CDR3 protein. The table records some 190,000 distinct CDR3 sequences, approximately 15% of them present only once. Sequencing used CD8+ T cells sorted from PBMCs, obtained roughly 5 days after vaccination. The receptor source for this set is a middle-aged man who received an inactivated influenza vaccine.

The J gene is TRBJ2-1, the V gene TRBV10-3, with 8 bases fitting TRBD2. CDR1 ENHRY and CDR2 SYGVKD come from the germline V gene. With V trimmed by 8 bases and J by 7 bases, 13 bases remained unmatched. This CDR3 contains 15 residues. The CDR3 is CAIASTSGGGNEQFF. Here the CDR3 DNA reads TGTGCCATCGCATCAACTAGCGGAGGTGGGAATGAGCAGTTCTTC.

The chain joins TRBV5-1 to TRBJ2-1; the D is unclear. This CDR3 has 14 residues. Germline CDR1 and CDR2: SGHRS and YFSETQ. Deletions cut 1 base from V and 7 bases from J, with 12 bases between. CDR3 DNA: TGCGCCAGCAGCTTGCACCCAAGGTGTAATGAGCAGTTCTTC. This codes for CASSLHPRCNEQFF.

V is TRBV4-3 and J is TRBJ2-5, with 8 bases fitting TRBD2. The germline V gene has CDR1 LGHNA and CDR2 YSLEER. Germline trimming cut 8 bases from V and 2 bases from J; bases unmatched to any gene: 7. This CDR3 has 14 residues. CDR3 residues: CASATTSDQETQYF. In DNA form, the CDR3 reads TGCGCCAGCGCTACGACTAGCGATCAAGAGACCCAGTACTTC.

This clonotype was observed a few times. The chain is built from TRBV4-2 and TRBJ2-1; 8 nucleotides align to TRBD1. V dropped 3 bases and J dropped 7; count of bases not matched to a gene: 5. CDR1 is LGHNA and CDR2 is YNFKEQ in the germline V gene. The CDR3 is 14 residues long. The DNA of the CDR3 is TGTGCCAGCAGCCAGGCACAGGGGGGAAATGAGCAGTTCTTC. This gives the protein CASSQAQGGNEQFF.

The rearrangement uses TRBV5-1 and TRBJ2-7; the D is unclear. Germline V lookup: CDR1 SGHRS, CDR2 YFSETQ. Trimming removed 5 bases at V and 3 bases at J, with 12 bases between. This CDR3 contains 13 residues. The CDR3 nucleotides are TGCGCCAGCAGTCCCCTCATTAGCTACGAGCAGTACTTC. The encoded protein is CASSPLISYEQYF. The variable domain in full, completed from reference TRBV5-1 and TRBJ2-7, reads KAGVTQTPRYLIKTRGQQVTLSCSPISGHRSVSWYQQTPGQGLQFLFEYFSETQRNKGNFPGRFSGRQFSNSRSEMNVSTLELGDSALYLCASSPLISYEQYFGPGTRLTVT.

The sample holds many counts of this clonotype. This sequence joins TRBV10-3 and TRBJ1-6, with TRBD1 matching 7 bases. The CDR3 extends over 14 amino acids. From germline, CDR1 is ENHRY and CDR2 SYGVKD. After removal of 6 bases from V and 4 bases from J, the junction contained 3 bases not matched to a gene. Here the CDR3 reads CAIRGTVYNSPLHF. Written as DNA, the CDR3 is TGTGCCATCAGGGGGACAGTATATAATTCACCCCTCCACTTT.

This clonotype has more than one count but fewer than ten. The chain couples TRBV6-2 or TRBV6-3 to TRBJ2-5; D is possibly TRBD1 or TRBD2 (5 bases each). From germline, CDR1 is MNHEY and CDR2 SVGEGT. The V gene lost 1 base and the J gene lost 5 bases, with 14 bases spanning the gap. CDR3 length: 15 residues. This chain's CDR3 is CASSYLSAEGETQYF. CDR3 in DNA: TGTGCCAGCAGTTACTTATCGGCAGAGGGGGAGACCCAGTACTTC.

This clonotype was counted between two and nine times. In nucleotides, the CDR3 is TGCGCCAGCAGCCATGGGGGCAGTACTACGGGCTATGGCTACACCTTC. Translating it yields CASSHGGSTTGYGYTF. V is TRBV4-1 and J is TRBJ1-2; tentative D call: TRBD1 (6 bases). Germline V gene lookup returns CDR1 MGHRA and CDR2 YSYEKL. V was cut by 3 bases and J by 4 bases, with 18 bases left in between. The CDR3 runs to 16 residues.

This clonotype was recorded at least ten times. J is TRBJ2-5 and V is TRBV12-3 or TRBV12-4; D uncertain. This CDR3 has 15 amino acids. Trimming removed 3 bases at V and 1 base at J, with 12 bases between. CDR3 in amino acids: CASSLTPLGQETQYF. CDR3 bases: TGTGCCAGCAGTTTGACCCCTCTGGGCCAAGAGACCCAGTACTTC.

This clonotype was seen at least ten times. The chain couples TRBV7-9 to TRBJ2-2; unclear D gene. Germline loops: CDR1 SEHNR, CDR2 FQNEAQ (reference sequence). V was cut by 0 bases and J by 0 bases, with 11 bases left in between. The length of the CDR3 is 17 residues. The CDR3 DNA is TGTGCCAGCAGCTTAGCCCCCATCTGGACGAACACCGGGGAGCTGTTTTTT. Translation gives CASSLAPIWTNTGELFF.

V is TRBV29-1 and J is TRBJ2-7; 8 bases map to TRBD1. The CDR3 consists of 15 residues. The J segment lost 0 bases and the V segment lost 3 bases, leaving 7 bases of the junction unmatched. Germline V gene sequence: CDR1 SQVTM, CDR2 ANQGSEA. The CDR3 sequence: CSVERGTGDSYEQYF. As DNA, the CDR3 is TGCAGCGTTGAGCGAGGGACAGGCGACTCCTACGAGCAGTACTTC.

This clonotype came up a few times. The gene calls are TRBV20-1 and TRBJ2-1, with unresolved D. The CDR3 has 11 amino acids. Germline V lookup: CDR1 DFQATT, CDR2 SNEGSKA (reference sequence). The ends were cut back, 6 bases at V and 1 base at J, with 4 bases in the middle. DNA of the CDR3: TGCAGTGCCCTATCCTACAATGAGCAGTTCTTC. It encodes CSALSYNEQFF.

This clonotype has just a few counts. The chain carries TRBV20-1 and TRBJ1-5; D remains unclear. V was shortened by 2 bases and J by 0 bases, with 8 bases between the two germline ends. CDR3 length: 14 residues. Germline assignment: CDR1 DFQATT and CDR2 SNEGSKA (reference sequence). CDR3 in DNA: TGCAGTGCTAGACCCGGGGATAGCAATCAGCCCCAGCATTTT. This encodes CSARPGDSNQPQHF.

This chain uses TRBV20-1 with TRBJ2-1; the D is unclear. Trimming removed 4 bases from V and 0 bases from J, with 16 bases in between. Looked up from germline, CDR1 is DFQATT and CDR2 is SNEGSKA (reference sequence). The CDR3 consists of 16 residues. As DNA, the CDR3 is TGCAGTGCTATCCTCAACCGCTTTAGCTCCTACAATGAGCAGTTCTTC. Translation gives CSAILNRFSSYNEQFF.

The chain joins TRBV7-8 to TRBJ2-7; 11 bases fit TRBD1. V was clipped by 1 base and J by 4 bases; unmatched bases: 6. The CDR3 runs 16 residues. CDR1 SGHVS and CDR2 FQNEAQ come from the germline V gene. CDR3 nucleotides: TGTGCCAGCAGCTTAGTTGTATGGGACAGGGGGTACGAGCAGTACTTC. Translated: CASSLVVWDRGYEQYF.

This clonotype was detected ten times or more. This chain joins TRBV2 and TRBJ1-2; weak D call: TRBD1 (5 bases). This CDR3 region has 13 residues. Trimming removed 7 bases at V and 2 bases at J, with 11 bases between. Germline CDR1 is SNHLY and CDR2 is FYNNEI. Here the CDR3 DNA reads TGTGCCAGCAAGAGTGAGGGGAACTATGGCTACACCTTC. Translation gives CASKSEGNYGYTF.

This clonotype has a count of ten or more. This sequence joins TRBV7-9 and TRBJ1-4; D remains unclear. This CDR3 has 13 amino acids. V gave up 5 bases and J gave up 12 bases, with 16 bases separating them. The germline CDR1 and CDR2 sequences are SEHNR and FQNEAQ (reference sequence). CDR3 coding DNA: TGTGCCAGCAGCCCCCCAACGAATTGGGAACTGTTTTTT. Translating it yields CASSPPTNWELFF.

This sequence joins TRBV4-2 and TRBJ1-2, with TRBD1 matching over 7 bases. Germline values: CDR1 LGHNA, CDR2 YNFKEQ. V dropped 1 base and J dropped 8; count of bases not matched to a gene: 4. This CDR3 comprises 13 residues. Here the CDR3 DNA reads TGTGCCAGCAGCCAAGTCGACAGGGACGGCTACACCTTC. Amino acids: CASSQVDRDGYTF.

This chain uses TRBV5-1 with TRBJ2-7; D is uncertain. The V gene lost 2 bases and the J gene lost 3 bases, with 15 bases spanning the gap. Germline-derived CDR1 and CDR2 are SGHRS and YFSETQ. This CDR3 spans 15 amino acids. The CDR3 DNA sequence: TGCGCCAGCAGCTTAGTGCCTGGGTCCGGCTACGAGCAGTACTTC. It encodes CASSLVPGSGYEQYF.

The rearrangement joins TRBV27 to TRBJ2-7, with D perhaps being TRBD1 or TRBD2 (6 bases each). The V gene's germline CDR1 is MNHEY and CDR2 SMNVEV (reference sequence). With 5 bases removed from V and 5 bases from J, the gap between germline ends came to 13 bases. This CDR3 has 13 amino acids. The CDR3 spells CASSLRGGDEQYF. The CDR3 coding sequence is TGTGCCAGCAGTCTCAGGGGAGGTGACGAGCAGTACTTC.

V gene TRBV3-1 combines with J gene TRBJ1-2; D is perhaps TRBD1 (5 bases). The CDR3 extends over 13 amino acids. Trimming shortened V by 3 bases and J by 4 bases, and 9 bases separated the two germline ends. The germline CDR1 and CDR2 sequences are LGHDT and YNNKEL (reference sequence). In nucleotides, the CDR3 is TGTGCCAGCAGCCATGGGGGGTCCTATGGCTACACCTTC. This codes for CASSHGGSYGYTF.

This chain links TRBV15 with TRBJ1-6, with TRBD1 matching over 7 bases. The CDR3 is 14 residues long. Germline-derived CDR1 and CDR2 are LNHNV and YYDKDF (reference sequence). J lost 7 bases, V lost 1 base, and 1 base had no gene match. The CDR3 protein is CATSRVGGNSPLHF. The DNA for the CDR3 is TGTGCCACCAGCAGAGTAGGGGGCAATTCACCCCTCCACTTT.